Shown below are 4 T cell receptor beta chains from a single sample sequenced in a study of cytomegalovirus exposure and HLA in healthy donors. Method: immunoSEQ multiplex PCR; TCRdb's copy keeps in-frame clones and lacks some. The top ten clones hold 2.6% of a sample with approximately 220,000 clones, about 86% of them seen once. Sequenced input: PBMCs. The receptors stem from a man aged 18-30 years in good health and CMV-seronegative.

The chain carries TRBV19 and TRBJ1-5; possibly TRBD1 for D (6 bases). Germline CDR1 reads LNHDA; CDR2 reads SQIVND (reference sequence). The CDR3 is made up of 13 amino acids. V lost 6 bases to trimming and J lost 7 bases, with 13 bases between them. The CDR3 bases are TGTGCCAGTAGCCCTGGGGGGGCACAGCCCCAGCATTTT. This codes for CASSPGGAQPQHF. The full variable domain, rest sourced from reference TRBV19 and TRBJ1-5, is DGGITQSPKYLFRKEGQNVTLSCEQNLNHDAMYWYRQDPGQGLRLIYYSQIVNDFQKGDIAEGYSVSREKKESFPLTVTSAQKNPTAFYLCASSPGGAQPQHFGDGTRLSIL.

CDR3 region: CASTVNTGELFF. The CDR3 DNA follows: TGTGCCAGCACGGTGAACACCGGGGAGCTGTTTTTT. The chain couples TRBV28 to TRBJ2-2; D gene uncertain. This CDR3 contains 12 residues. Germline V gene data show CDR1 as MDHEN and CDR2 as SYDVKM. Trimming took off 7 bases at V and 1 base at J, with 4 bases between the two ends.

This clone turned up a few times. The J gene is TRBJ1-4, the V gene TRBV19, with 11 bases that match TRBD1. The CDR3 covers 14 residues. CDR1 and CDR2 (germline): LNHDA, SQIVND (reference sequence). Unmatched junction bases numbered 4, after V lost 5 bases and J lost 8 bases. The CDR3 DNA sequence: TGTGCCAGTAGTTTGGGACAGGGGGACGAAAAACTGTTTTTT. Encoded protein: CASSLGQGDEKLFF.

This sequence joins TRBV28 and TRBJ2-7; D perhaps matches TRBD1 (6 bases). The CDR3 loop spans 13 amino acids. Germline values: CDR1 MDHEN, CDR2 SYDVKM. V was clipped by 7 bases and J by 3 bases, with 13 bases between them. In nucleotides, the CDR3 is TGTGCCAGCATTCTCAGGGGAAGCTACGAGCAGTACTTC. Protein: CASILRGSYEQYF.